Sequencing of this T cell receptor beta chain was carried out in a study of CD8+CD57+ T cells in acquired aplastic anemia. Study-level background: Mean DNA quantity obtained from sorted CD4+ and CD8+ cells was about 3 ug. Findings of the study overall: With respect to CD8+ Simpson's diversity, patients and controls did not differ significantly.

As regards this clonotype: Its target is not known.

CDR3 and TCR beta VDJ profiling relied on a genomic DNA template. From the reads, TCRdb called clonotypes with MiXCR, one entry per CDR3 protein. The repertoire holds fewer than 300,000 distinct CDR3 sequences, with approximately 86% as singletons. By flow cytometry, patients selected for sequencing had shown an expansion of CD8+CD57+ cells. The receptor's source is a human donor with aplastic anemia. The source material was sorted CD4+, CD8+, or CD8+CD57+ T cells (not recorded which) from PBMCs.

CDR3 nucleotides: TGTGCCAGCAGTTACGGGGGCAGGGAAGCTTTCTTT. It yields the protein CASSYGGREAFF. The V call is TRBV6-2 or TRBV6-3, the J call TRBJ1-1, with D possibly TRBD1 on 6 matching bases. The germline V gene encodes CDR1 MNHEY and CDR2 SVGEGT. The CDR3 has 12 residues. The V end lost 2 bases, the J end lost 8 bases, and 9 bases lay between the germline ends.